The 29 T cell receptor beta chains listed next were all sequenced from one sample in a study of T cell responses to AZD1222 COVID-19 vaccine. Sequencing was performed with immunoSEQ multiplex PCR; in TCRdb, only in-frame clones are kept and a portion is missing. Among 150,000 or so clones, 80% to 85% were seen once, and the ten largest hold around 4.3%. Specimen: peripheral blood, collected on day 0 of MenACWY control vaccination. Receptors originate from an adult in good health.

The genes are TRBV18 and TRBJ2-1; weak D call: TRBD1 (7 bases). The CDR3 consists of 13 residues. CDR1 is KGHSH, CDR2 LQKENI, per germline. V lost 5 bases and J lost 4, with 9 bases in between. DNA for the CDR3: TGTGCCAGCTCAGCGGGACAGTACAATGAGCAGTTCTTC. It encodes CASSAGQYNEQFF.

The genes are TRBV6-4 and TRBJ1-2; D is ambiguous. Looked up from germline, CDR1 is MRHNA and CDR2 is SNTAGT. Deletions cut 3 bases from V and 5 bases from J, with 16 bases between. CDR3 size: 15 residues. The CDR3 bases are TGTGCCAGCAGTGAATTTGCAAGTCCTTTATATGGCTACACCTTC. It encodes CASSEFASPLYGYTF.

This rearrangement joins TRBV3-1 (or the pseudogene TRBV3-2) to TRBJ1-6, with D tentatively TRBD1 (6 bases). Germline V lookup: CDR1 LGHDT, CDR2 YNNKEL (reference sequence). V gave up 2 bases and J gave up 9 bases, with 11 bases separating them. This CDR3 is 14 amino acids long. CDR3 DNA: TGTGCCAGCAGCCAACTACAGGGCGCTTCACCCCTCCACTTT. It codes for CASSQLQGASPLHF.

DNA of the CDR3: TGTGCCAGCAGTTACTCGGGTCGGGGTAACATTCAGTACTTC. Translated: CASSYSGRGNIQYF. This chain connects TRBV6-5 to TRBJ2-4; TRBD2 is a possible D gene (5 bases). In germline, CDR1 is MNHEY, CDR2 SVGAGI. The CDR3 covers 14 residues. V shed 0 bases and J shed 7 bases, with 10 bases lying between them.

This clone was detected once. V usage is TRBV5-1 and J usage is TRBJ2-6, with D perhaps matching TRBD2 (6 bases). The germline V gene encodes CDR1 SGHRS and CDR2 YFSETQ. The V end was cut by 4 bases, the J end by 2 bases, with 10 bases between. This CDR3 has 15 amino acids. CDR3 in amino acids: CASSPAGTGANVLTF. The CDR3 region has the DNA TGCGCCAGCAGCCCCGCGGGGACTGGGGCCAACGTCCTGACTTTC.

V usage is TRBV5-1 and J usage is TRBJ1-3; D is unclear. CDR1 SGHRS and CDR2 YFSETQ come from the germline V gene. The CDR3 totals 15 residues. V dropped 0 bases and J dropped 1 base, with 8 bases sitting between them. CDR3 sequence (DNA): TGCGCCAGCAGCTTGGAACTGGGATCTGGAAACACCATATATTTT. Amino acids: CASSLELGSGNTIYF. The full variable domain, rest sourced from reference TRBV5-1 and TRBJ1-3, is KAGVTQTPRYLIKTRGQQVTLSCSPISGHRSVSWYQQTPGQGLQFLFEYFSETQRNKGNFPGRFSGRQFSNSRSEMNVSTLELGDSALYLCASSLELGSGNTIYFGEGSWLTVV.

The chain carries TRBV10-1 and TRBJ1-6; 9 positions agree with TRBD1. Germline V gene lookup returns CDR1 WNHNN and CDR2 SYGVQD (reference sequence). This CDR3 has 15 amino acids. The junction had 4 bases not matched to a gene; V was cut back by 0 bases and J by 10 bases. The CDR3, as DNA: TGCGCCAGCAGTGAGTCGACAGGGGGAATCTCACCCCTCCACTTT. This codes for CASSESTGGISPLHF.

This clone showed up just a few times. The chain is built from TRBV23-1 and TRBJ1-6; D ambiguous. TRBV23-1 is given ORF status, its function remaining uncertain. This CDR3 is 15 amino acids long. V was cut by 4 bases and J by 9 bases, with 16 bases left in between. CDR3 nucleotide sequence: TGCGCCAGCAGTCGGTTCTCACTGGCCGGTTCACCCCTCCACTTT. Amino acids: CASSRFSLAGSPLHF.

V and J are TRBV4-2 and TRBJ2-2; a weak D match, TRBD2 (5 bases). The V gene lost 2 bases and the J gene lost 1 base, with 11 bases spanning the gap. Germline V gene data show CDR1 as LGHNA and CDR2 as YNFKEQ. The CDR3 extends over 16 amino acids. CDR3 bases: TGTGCCAGCAGCCAATTCGGACTTATGAACACCGGGGAGCTGTTTTTT. Amino acid sequence: CASSQFGLMNTGELFF.

This sequence joins TRBV5-1 and TRBJ2-5; 13 nucleotides align to TRBD2. Per the germline V gene, CDR1 is SGHRS and CDR2 is YFSETQ. V lost 4 bases and J lost 2; bases outside the gene matches: 2. This CDR3 contains 15 residues. The CDR3 DNA reads as TGCGCCAGCAGCCTGGGACTAGCGGGGCAAGAGACCCAGTACTTC. Translated, it gives CASSLGLAGQETQYF.

This clone was detected a few times. V is TRBV18 and J is TRBJ1-2, with D possibly matching TRBD1 (6 bases). The CDR3 is made up of 13 amino acids. The V gene's germline CDR1 is KGHSH and CDR2 LQKENI. Deletions cut 2 bases from V and 8 bases from J, with 12 bases between. CDR3 in amino acids: CASSPTGTGGYTF. CDR3 sequence (DNA): TGTGCCAGCTCACCAACAGGGACCGGGGGCTACACCTTC. The whole variable domain, filled in from reference TRBV18 and TRBJ1-2, reads NAGVMQNPRHLVRRRGQEARLRCSPMKGHSHVYWYRQLPEEGLKFMVYLQKENIIDESGMPKERFSAEFPKEGPSILRIQQVVRGDSAAYFCASSPTGTGGYTFGSGTRLTVV.

This clone was found once. The V gene is TRBV6-5, the J gene TRBJ1-5; 9 bases agree with TRBD1. J lost 0 bases, V lost 7 bases, and 4 bases had no gene match. Germline lookup yields CDR1 MNHEY and CDR2 SVGAGI. This CDR3 contains 15 residues. CDR3 sequence: CASTWDRASNQPQHF. In DNA, the CDR3 is TGTGCCAGCACTTGGGACAGGGCTAGCAATCAGCCCCAGCATTTT.

The chain is built from TRBV2 and TRBJ2-5; D gene ambiguous. The V gene lost 4 bases and the J gene lost 3 bases, with 6 bases spanning the gap. The CDR3 has 12 residues. The germline gives CDR1 SNHLY, CDR2 FYNNEI. The chain's CDR3 is CASSVTKETQYF. The CDR3 nucleotides read TGTGCCAGCAGTGTGACAAAAGAGACCCAGTACTTC.

The rearrangement joins TRBV5-4 to TRBJ2-7; 10 bases are a match to TRBD2. This CDR3 comprises 14 residues. The trim removed 0 bases at V and 7 bases at J, leaving 4 bases unmatched. In germline, CDR1 is SGHNT, CDR2 YYREEE (reference sequence). The CDR3 DNA reads as TGTGCCAGCAGCTTGGTAGCGGGGGGCTCGGAGCAGTACTTC. Its translation is CASSLVAGGSEQYF.

The chain links TRBV9 to TRBJ2-1; no clear D gene. The V end was cut by 3 bases, the J end by 9 bases, with 10 bases between. CDR1 and CDR2 (germline): SGDLS, YYNGEE. The CDR3 is made up of 12 amino acids. The CDR3, as DNA: TGTGCCAGCAGCGCCTACGTTGGTGAGCAGTTCTTC. This translates into CASSAYVGEQFF.

This chain connects TRBV2 to TRBJ2-5; D possibly uses TRBD1 or TRBD2 (5 bases each). V was pared by 6 bases and J by 5 bases, with 16 bases between. CDR1 is SNHLY and CDR2 is FYNNEI in the germline V gene. The CDR3 length is 14 residues. CDR3 amino acids: CASRPGTRVETQYF. CDR3 nucleotide sequence: TGTGCCAGCAGGCCCGGGACCCGGGTGGAGACCCAGTACTTC.

This clone was detected a few times. J is TRBJ2-7 and V is TRBV18; possibly TRBD2 for D (6 bases). Trimming removed 2 bases at V and 4 bases at J, with 9 bases between. The germline gives CDR1 KGHSH, CDR2 LQKENI. This CDR3 comprises 13 residues. The CDR3: CASSPAGGYEQYV. CDR3 bases: TGTGCCAGCTCACCAGCCGGGGGATACGAGCAGTACGTC.

Only one count was recorded for this clone. The V call is TRBV7-3, the J call TRBJ2-3; D gene ambiguous. V was trimmed by 3 bases and J by 0 bases, leaving 7 bases between them. CDR1 and CDR2 (germline): SGHTA, FQGTGA. The CDR3 loop spans 14 amino acids. CDR3 nucleotides: TGTGCCAGCAGCTTGGGTACTAGCACAGATACGCAGTATTTT. Amino acids: CASSLGTSTDTQYF.

The chain is built from TRBV5-1 and TRBJ1-1; TRBD1 is a possible D gene (5 bases). Trimming shortened V by 0 bases and J by 3 bases, and 12 bases separated the two germline ends. Germline values: CDR1 SGHRS, CDR2 YFSETQ. The CDR3 totals 15 residues. This CDR3 reads CASSLVFGGDTEAFF. Here the CDR3 DNA reads TGCGCCAGCAGCTTGGTTTTCGGGGGAGACACTGAAGCTTTCTTT.

The rearrangement links TRBV15 to TRBJ2-7; D gene uncertain. The germline V gene encodes CDR1 LNHNV and CDR2 YYDKDF (reference sequence). Trimming pared 4 bases from V and 5 bases from J, leaving 12 bases between. This CDR3 region has 13 residues. The CDR3 DNA is TGTGCCACCAGCACAGGAAATCGCGACGAGCAGTACTTC. Translated: CATSTGNRDEQYF.

The V and J genes are TRBV4-1 and TRBJ2-5; 7 nucleotides agree with TRBD1. Germline-derived CDR1 and CDR2 are MGHRA and YSYEKL. The CDR3 loop spans 14 amino acids. The V segment lost 4 bases and the J segment 1 base; nucleotides outside the gene matches: 3. The CDR3 region has the DNA TGCGCCAGCAGCCGCACAGGGGTCCAAGAGACCCAGTACTTC. It encodes CASSRTGVQETQYF.

The chain is built from TRBV3-1 (or the pseudogene TRBV3-2) and TRBJ2-3; no definite D call. V lost 0 bases and J 13 bases, leaving 14 bases between the germline ends. This CDR3 has 13 amino acids. CDR1 is LGHDT, CDR2 YNNKEL, per germline (reference sequence). The CDR3 protein is CASSQDLRRAEYF. The CDR3 bases are TGTGCCAGCAGCCAAGACCTACGACGGGCCGAGTATTTT.

V and J are TRBV20-1 and TRBJ2-3; D is unclear. The V gene's germline CDR1 is DFQATT and CDR2 SNEGSKA (reference sequence). Trimming took 3 bases from V and 6 from J, leaving 13 bases between them. The CDR3 is made up of 13 amino acids. CDR3 loop: CSASGARGDTQYF. In nucleotides, the CDR3 is TGCAGTGCTAGTGGTGCTCGCGGTGATACGCAGTATTTT.

The table lists this clone with a count of one. This chain uses TRBV19 with TRBJ2-7, with 7 bases matching TRBD1. Germline CDR1 is LNHDA and CDR2 is SQIVND (reference sequence). The CDR3 spans 13 residues. V trimming: 6 bases; J trimming: 3 bases; junction bases outside the gene matches: 5. CDR3 DNA: TGTGCCAGTAGCCTGTCAGGGGGCTACGAGCAGTACTTC. As protein: CASSLSGGYEQYF.

The CDR3 DNA follows: TGTGCCAGCAGCGCCGGGACAGCAAACACTGAAGCTTTCTTT. This translates into CASSAGTANTEAFF. This chain joins TRBV6-2 or TRBV6-3 and TRBJ1-1; 7 positions match TRBD1. Trimming at V came to 6 bases and at J to 2 bases, leaving 6 bases not matched to a gene. Germline V gives CDR1 MNHEY, CDR2 SVGEGT. CDR3 length: 14 amino acids.

The rearrangement links TRBV6-5 to TRBJ1-4; D is unresolved. This CDR3 has 13 amino acids. Trimming removed 10 bases from V and 5 bases from J, with 14 bases in between. CDR1 and CDR2 from the germline V gene are MNHEY and SVGAGI. The CDR3: CAIGGMSNEKLFF. CDR3 DNA: TGTGCCATCGGAGGTATGTCGAATGAAAAACTGTTTTTT.

The V call is TRBV15, the J call TRBJ1-2, with D possibly matching TRBD1 (5 bases). Per germline, CDR1 LNHNV and CDR2 YYDKDF (reference sequence). V was cut by 8 bases and J by 10 bases, with 17 bases left in between. The CDR3 spans 12 residues. The CDR3 sequence: CATGGPRAPYTF. The CDR3 coding sequence is TGTGCCACCGGTGGTCCCAGGGCCCCCTACACCTTC.

This clone was counted a single time. The chain uses TRBV2 and TRBJ1-2; D may be TRBD1 (5 bases). Looked up from germline, CDR1 is SNHLY and CDR2 is FYNNEI. This CDR3 contains 10 residues. Trimming shortened V by 5 bases and J by 8 bases, and 6 bases separated the two germline ends. CDR3 sequence reads: CASSYRGYTF. The CDR3, as DNA: TGTGCCAGCAGTTACAGGGGCTACACCTTC.

The chain couples TRBV7-8 to TRBJ2-7, with 7 bases lining up with TRBD1. The length of the CDR3 is 14 residues. CDR1 is SGHVS, CDR2 FQNEAQ, per germline. Trimming removed 4 bases from V and 3 bases from J; junction bases left unmatched: 6. Here the CDR3 DNA reads TGTGCCAGCAGCTCCATATGGACAGGCTACGAGCAGTACTTC. Encoded protein: CASSSIWTGYEQYF. The complete variable domain, with remaining parts taken from reference TRBV7-8 and TRBJ2-7, reads GAGVSQSPRYKVAKRGQDVALRCDPISGHVSLFWYQQALGQGPEFLTYFQNEAQLDKSGLPSDRFFAERPEGSVSTLKIQRTQQEDSAVYLCASSSIWTGYEQYFGPGTRLTVT.